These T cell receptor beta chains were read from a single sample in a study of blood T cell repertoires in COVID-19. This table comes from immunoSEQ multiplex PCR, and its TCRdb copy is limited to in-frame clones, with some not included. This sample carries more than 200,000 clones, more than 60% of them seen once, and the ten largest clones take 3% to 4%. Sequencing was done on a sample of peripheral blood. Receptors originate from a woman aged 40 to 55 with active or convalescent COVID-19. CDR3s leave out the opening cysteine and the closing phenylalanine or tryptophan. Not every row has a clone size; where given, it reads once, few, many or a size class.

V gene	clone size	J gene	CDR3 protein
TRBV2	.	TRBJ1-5	ASRATRHRVVKQPQH
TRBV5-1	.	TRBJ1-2	ASSLADSGLEGYT
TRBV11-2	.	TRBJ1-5	ASSATGGNQPQH
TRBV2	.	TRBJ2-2	ASSDPQGLNTGELF
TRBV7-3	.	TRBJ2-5	ASSLDGGAGETQY
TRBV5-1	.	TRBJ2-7	ASSHRPRTAIYEQY
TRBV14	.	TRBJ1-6	ASSQQQGTPLH
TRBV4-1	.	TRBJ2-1	ASSQVGAAYNEQF
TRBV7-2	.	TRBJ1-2	ASSLTRDFGYT
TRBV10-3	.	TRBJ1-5	ATDRDPRNNQPQH
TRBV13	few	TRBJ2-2	ASSLGTGLNTGELF
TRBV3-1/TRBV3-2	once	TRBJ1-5	ASSSRESRQPQH
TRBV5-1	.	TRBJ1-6	ASSSDRAYNSPLH
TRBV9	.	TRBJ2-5	ASSVGELASETQY
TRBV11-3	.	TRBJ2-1	ASSARQGASDEQF
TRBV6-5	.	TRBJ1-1	ASRPTGTGSEAF
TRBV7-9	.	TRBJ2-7	ASSPPGTGAYEQY
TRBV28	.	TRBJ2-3	ATKPGTDTQY
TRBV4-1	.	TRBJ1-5	ASSQAFTGYSNQPQH
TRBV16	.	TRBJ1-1	ASSQGTGGMNTEAF
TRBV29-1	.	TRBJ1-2	SVTDRSYGYT
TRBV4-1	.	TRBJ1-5	ASSQDVRINQPQH
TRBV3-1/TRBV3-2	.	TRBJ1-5	ASSQAGENQPQH
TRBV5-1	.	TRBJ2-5	ASSLAGTSTETQY
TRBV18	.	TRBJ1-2	ASSPGDTVGYT
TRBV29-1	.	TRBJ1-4	SVRTGTTNEKLF
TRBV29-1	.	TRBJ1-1	SVVGGGTEAF
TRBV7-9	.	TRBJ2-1	ASSLNSAGEQF
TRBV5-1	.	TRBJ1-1	ASSLSAEGTEAF
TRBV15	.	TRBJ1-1	ATSRDRGETEAF
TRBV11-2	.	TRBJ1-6	ASSSYQGRRPLH
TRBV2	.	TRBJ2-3	ASSEGVSGGSDTQY
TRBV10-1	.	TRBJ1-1	ASSETGRDTEAF
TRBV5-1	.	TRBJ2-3	ASSLAQRGTDTQY
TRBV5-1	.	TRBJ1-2	ATSLESPGQGGGYT
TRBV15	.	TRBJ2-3	ATSVLGQGFFESDTQY
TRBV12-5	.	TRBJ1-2	ASGLDRPGEANYGYT
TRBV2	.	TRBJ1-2	ASSEGYRVGGYT
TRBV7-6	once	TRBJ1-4	ASSLVPGQLSTNEKLF
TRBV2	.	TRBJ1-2	ASSEEDRALWGYT
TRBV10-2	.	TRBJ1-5	ASSEPGGSISNQPQH
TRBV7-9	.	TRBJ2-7	ASSLALEVHEQY
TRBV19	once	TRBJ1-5	ASETTGGQPQH
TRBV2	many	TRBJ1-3	ASSASQNSGNTIY